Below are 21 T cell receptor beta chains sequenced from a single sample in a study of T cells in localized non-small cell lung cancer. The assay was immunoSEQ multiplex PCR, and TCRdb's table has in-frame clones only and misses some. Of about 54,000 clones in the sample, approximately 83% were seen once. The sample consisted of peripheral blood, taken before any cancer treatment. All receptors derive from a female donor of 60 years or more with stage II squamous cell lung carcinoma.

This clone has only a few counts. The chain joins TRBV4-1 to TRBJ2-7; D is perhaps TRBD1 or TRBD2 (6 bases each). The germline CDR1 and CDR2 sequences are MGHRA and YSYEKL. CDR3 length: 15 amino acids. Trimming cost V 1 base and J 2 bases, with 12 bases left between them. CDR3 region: CASSQGPGAPYEQYF. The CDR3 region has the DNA TGCGCCAGCAGCCAAGGCCCGGGGGCCCCCTACGAGCAGTACTTC.

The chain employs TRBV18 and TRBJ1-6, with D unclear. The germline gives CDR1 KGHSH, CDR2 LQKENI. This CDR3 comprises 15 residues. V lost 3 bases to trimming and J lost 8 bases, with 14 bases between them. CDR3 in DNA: TGTGCCAGCTCACCGGGTGAGGCCCCTTATTCACCCCTCCACTTT. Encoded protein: CASSPGEAPYSPLHF.

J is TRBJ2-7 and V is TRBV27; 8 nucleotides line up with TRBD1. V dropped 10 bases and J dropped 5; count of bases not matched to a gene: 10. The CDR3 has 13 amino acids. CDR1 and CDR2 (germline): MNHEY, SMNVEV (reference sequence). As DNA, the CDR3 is TGTGCCATCGGAAGACAGGGGATAAACGAGCAGTACTTC. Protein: CAIGRQGINEQYF.

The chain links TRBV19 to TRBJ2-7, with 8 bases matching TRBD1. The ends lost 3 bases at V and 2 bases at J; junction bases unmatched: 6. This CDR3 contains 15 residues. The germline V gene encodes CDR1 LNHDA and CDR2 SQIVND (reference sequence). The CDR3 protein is CASSINRGMTYEQYF. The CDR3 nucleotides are TGTGCCAGTAGTATCAACAGGGGGATGACCTACGAGCAGTACTTC.

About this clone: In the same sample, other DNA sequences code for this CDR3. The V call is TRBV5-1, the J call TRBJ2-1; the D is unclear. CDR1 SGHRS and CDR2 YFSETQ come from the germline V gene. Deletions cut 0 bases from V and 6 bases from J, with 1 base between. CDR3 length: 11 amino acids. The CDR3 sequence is CASSLANEQFF. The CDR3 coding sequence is TGCGCCAGCAGCTTGGCCAATGAGCAGTTCTTC.

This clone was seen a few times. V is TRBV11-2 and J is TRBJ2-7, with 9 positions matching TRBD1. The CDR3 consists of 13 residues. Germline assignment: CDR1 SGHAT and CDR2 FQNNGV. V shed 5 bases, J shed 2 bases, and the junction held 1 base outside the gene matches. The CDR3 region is CASSGDRAYEQYF. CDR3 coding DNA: TGTGCCAGCAGCGGGGACAGGGCCTACGAGCAGTACTTC.

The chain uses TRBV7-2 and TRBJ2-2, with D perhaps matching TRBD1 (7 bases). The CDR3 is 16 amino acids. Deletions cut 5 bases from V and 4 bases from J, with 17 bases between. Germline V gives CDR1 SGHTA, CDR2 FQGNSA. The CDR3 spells CASSPHRGGGTGELFF. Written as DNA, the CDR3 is TGTGCCAGCAGCCCACACAGGGGAGGTGGCACCGGGGAGCTGTTTTTT.

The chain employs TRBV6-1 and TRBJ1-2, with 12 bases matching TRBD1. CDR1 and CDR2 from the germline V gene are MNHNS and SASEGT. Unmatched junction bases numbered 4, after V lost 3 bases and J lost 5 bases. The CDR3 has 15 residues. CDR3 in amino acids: CASSEGTGGGYGYTF. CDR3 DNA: TGTGCCAGCAGTGAGGGGACAGGGGGCGGGTATGGCTACACCTTC.

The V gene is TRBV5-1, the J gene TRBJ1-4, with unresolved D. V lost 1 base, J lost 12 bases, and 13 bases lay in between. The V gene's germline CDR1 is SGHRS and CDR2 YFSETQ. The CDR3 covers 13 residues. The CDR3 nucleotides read TGCGCCAGCAGCTTGAGGCAGCCGGAAGAACTGTTTTTT. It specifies CASSLRQPEELFF.

The CDR3 loop reads CASSMGTSVETQYF. CDR3 bases: TGTGCCAGTAGTATGGGGACCTCTGTAGAGACCCAGTACTTC. V usage is TRBV19 and J usage is TRBJ2-5; D tentatively fits TRBD1 or TRBD2 (5 bases each). V was pared by 3 bases and J by 4 bases, with 12 bases between. Germline values: CDR1 LNHDA, CDR2 SQIVND (reference sequence). The CDR3 contains 14 residues.

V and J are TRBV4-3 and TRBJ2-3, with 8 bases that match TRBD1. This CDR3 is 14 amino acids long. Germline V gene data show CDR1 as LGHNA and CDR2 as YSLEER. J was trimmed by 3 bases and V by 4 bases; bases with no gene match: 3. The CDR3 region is CASSPGQGTDTQYF. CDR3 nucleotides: TGCGCCAGCAGCCCTGGACAGGGAACAGATACGCAGTATTTT.

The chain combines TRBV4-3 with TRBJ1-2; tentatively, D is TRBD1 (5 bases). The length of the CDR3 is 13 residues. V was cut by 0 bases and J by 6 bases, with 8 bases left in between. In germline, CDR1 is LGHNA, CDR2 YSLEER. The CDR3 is CASSQEQGHGYTF. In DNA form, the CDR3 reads TGCGCCAGCAGCCAAGAGCAGGGTCATGGCTACACCTTC.

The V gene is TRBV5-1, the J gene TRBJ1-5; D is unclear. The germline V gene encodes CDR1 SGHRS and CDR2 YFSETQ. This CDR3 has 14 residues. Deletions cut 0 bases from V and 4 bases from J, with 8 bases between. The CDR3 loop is CASSLGGTNQPQHF. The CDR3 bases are TGCGCCAGCAGCTTGGGGGGTACTAATCAGCCCCAGCATTTT.

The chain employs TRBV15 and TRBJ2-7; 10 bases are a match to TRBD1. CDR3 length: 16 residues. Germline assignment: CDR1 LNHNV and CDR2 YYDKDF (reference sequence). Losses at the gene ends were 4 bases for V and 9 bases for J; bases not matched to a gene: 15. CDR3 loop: CATSIENLGQGVVQYF. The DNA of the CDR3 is TGTGCCACCAGCATCGAGAACCTCGGACAGGGGGTTGTGCAGTACTTC. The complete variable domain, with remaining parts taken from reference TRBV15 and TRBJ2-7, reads DAMVIQNPRYQVTQFGKPVTLSCSQTLNHNVMYWYQQKSSQAPKLLFHYYDKDFNNEADTPDNFQSRRPNTSFCFLDIRSPGLGDTAMYLCATSIENLGQGVVQYFGPGTRLTVT.

The CDR3 here is CASSLTPAGSPLHF. DNA for the CDR3: TGTGCCAGCAGCCTGACTCCCGCGGGGTCACCCCTCCACTTT. The rearrangement links TRBV5-4 to TRBJ1-6; unclear D gene. This CDR3 is 14 amino acids long. V gave up 4 bases and J gave up 10 bases, with 15 bases separating them. Germline lookup yields CDR1 SGHNT and CDR2 YYREEE (reference sequence).

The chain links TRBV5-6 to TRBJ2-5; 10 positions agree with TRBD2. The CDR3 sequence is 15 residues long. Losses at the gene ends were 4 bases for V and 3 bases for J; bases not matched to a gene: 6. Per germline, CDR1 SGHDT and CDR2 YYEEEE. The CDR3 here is CASSPGLAVKETQYF. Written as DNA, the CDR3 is TGTGCCAGCAGCCCCGGACTAGCGGTAAAAGAGACCCAGTACTTC.

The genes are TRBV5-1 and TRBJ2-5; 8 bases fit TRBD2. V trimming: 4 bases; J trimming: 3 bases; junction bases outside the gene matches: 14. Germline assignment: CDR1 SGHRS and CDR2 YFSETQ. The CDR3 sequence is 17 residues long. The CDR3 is CASSPYTGGGPEETQYF. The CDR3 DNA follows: TGCGCCAGCAGCCCGTACACCGGCGGGGGGCCCGAAGAGACCCAGTACTTC. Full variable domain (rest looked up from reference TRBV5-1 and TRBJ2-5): KAGVTQTPRYLIKTRGQQVTLSCSPISGHRSVSWYQQTPGQGLQFLFEYFSETQRNKGNFPGRFSGRQFSNSRSEMNVSTLELGDSALYLCASSPYTGGGPEETQYFGPGTRLLVL.

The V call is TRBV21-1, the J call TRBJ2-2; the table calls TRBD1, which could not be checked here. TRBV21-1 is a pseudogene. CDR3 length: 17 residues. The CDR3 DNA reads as TGTGCCAGCAGCAAAGTTCGCAGGACAGACGACGCCGGGGAGCTGTTTTTT. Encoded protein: CASSKVRRTDDAGELFF.

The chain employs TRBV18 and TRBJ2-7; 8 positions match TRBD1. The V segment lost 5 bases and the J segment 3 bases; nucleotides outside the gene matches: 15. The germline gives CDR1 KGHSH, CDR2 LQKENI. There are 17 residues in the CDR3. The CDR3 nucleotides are TGTGCCAGCTCATCTCCCTACCGAGGACAGGGAAACTACGAGCAGTACTTC. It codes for CASSSPYRGQGNYEQYF.

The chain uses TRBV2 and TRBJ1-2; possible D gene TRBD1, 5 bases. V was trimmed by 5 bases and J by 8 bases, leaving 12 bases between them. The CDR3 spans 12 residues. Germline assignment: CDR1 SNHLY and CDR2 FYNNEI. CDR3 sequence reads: CASSKDRIGYTF. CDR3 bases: TGTGCCAGCAGTAAAGACAGAATCGGCTACACCTTC.

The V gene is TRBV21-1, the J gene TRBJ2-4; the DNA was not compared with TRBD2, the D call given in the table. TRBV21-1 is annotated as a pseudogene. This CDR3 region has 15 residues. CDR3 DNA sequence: TGTGCCAGCAGCAGGAGGAAACTAGCCAAAAACATTCAGTACTTC. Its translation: CASSRRKLAKNIQYF.